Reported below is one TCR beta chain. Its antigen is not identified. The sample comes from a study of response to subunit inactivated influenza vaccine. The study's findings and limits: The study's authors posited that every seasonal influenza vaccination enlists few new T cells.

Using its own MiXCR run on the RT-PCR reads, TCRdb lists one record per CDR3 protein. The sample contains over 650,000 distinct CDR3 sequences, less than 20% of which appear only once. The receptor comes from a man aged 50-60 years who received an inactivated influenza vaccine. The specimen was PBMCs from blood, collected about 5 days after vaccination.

The CDR3, as DNA: TGTGCCAGCAGGCCCGCCGGGCGGGACAGGCAACAGTATTTT. Encoded protein: CASRPAGRDRQQYF. The chain has TRBV7-2 and TRBJ2-3, with 8 bases aligning to TRBD1. The germline V gene has CDR1 SGHTA and CDR2 FQGNSA. Unmatched junction bases numbered 14, after V lost 6 bases and J lost 12 bases. This CDR3 is built from 14 residues.